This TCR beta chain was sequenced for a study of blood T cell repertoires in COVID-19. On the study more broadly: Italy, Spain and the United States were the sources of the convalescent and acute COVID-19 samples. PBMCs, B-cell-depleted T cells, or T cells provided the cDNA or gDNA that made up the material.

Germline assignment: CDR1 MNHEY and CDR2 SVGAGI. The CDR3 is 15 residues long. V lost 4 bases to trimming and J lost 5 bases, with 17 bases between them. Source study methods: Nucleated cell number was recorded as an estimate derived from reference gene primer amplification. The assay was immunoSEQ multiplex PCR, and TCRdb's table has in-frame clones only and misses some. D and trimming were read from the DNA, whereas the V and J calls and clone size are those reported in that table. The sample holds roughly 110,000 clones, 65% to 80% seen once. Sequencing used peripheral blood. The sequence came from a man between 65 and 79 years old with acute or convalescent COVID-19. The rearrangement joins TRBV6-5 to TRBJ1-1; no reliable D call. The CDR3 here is CASSSPWTRGTEAFF. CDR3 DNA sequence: TGTGCCAGCAGTTCCCCCTGGACCAGAGGGACTGAAGCTTTCTTT.